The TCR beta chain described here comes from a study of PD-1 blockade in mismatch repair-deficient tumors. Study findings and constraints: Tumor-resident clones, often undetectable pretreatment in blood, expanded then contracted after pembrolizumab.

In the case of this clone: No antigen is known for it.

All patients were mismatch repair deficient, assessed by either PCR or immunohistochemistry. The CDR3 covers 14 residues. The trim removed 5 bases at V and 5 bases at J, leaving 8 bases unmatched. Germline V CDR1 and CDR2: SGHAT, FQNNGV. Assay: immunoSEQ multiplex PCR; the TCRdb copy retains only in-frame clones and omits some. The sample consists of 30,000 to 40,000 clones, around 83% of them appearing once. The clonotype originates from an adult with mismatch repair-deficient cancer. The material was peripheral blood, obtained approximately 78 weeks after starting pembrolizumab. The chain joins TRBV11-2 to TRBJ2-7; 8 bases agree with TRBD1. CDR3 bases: TGTGCCAGCAGCAGAAGGACAGGGTCCCACGAGCAGTACTTC. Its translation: CASSRRTGSHEQYF. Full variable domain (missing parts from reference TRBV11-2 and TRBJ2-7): EAGVAQSPRYKIIEKRQSVAFWCNPISGHATLYWYQQILGQGPKLLIQFQNNGVVDDSQLPKDRFSAERLKGVDSTLKIQPAKLEDSAVYLCASSRRTGSHEQYFGPGTRLTVT.